This is a list of T cell receptor beta chains from one sample in a study of blood T cell repertoires in COVID-19. Sequencing was performed with immunoSEQ multiplex PCR; in TCRdb, only in-frame clones are kept and a portion is missing. The sample gives tens of thousands of clones, about 81% of which show up once; roughly an eighth is in the top ten. Sequenced: peripheral blood. These receptors were taken from a human donor in a cohort sampled during active COVID-19. Each CDR3 is given with its conserved first and last residue. Each record gives: CDR3 DNA, CDR3 protein, J gene, D gene, clone size, V gene. A D gene is named only where the DNA matches it firmly. Not all rows give a size; the values are once, few, many and, for expanded clones, a class.

TGTGCCAGCAGCTTGGGTTTTGGCGGGAACACTGAAGCTTTCTTT,CASSLGFGGNTEAFF,TRBJ1-1,NA,NA,TRBV13
TGTGCCAGCAGCGCGGGGGTCTACGAGCAGTACTTC,CASSAGVYEQYF,TRBJ2-7,TRBD2,NA,TRBV2
TGTGCCAGTAGTATAGGACAGGCCAGCAATCAGCCCCAGCATTTT,CASSIGQASNQPQHF,TRBJ1-5,NA,NA,TRBV19
TGTGCCAGCAGTCTTGATCGGGGAAATGAGCAGTTCTTC,CASSLDRGNEQFF,TRBJ2-1,NA,NA,TRBV12-3/TRBV12-4
TGTGCCAGCAGCTTGCAGGGGACGATGTTCTCACCCCTCCACTTT,CASSLQGTMFSPLHF,TRBJ1-6,NA,NA,TRBV5-6
TGTGCCAGCACTTCAAGTCGGAGTTGGGAGACCCAGTACTTC,CASTSSRSWETQYF,TRBJ2-5,NA,NA,TRBV6-5
TGTGCCAGCAGCCTAGTTTTAGCAGGGTACCACTACGAGCAGTACTTC,CASSLVLAGYHYEQYF,TRBJ2-7,NA,NA,TRBV7-9
TGTGCCTGGAGTACGGGACTAGCCTACGAGCAGTACTTC,CAWSTGLAYEQYF,TRBJ2-7,TRBD2,once,TRBV30
TGCGCCAGCAGTGAGCCTACCGGGACTAGCGAGGATGAGCAGTTCTTC,CASSEPTGTSEDEQFF,TRBJ2-1,TRBD2,NA,TRBV10-2
TGTGCCAGCAGTTACTATACAGGGAATGCGCAGTACTTC,CASSYYTGNAQYF,TRBJ2-7,NA,NA,TRBV6-5
TGCGCCAGCAGCGCCGCGGGACGGAATTACGAGCAGTACTTC,CASSAAGRNYEQYF,TRBJ2-7,NA,NA,TRBV5-1
TGTGCCAGCAGCCCCAGACAGGGGAGGAGCTCCTACGAGCAGTACTTC,CASSPRQGRSSYEQYF,TRBJ2-7,TRBD1,NA,TRBV7-9
TGTGCCAGCAGTAACAGGGAACGGGCTTATCAGCCCCAGCATTTT,CASSNRERAYQPQHF,TRBJ1-5,NA,NA,TRBV6-6
TGTGCCAGCAGCTTACAGAGCAATCAGCCCCAGCATTTT,CASSLQSNQPQHF,TRBJ1-5,NA,once,TRBV7-2
TGTGCCAGCAGTTTCGGGACAGGGGGGTCCCGGAACACCGGGGAGCTGTTTTTT,CASSFGTGGSRNTGELFF,TRBJ2-2,TRBD1,NA,TRBV6-2/TRBV6-3
TGTGCCAGCAGCCAAGATCAGTCCTACGAGCAGTACTTC,CASSQDQSYEQYF,TRBJ2-7,NA,NA,TRBV3-1/TRBV3-2
TGTGCCAGCAGTTATAGCTCCACCCCTGAAGCTTTCTTT,CASSYSSTPEAFF,TRBJ1-1,NA,NA,TRBV12-3/TRBV12-4
TGCAGTGCTAGTGAGGGGCGCTTGGGATCTGGGGCCAACGTCCTGACTTTC,CSASEGRLGSGANVLTF,TRBJ2-6,NA,NA,TRBV20-1
TGCAGCGTTGAAGCCGGTGTAGGACCCTCGGGGAATGAGCAGTTCTTC,CSVEAGVGPSGNEQFF,TRBJ2-1,NA,NA,TRBV29-1
TGTGCCAGCAGCGGTAGCGGGGGGGCATCAGATACGCAGTATTTT,CASSGSGGASDTQYF,TRBJ2-3,TRBD2,NA,TRBV9
TGCGCCAGCAGCCAAGAGGGGGGAGGCAATCAGCCCCAGCATTTT,CASSQEGGGNQPQHF,TRBJ1-5,NA,NA,TRBV4-1
TGTGCCAGCAGCGAGGGGACAGGGCCCCTGCCCCAGCATTTT,CASSEGTGPLPQHF,TRBJ1-5,TRBD1,NA,TRBV9
TGTGCCAGCAGCCCCACACCCATCCATGGCGAGCAGTACTTC,CASSPTPIHGEQYF,TRBJ2-7,NA,NA,TRBV11-2
TGTGCCAGCAGCGGGGACAGTCACTACGAGCAGTACTTC,CASSGDSHYEQYF,TRBJ2-7,TRBD1,NA,TRBV11-2
TGTGCCAGCAGTTACGGGGGCTTCAATTCACCCCTCCACTTT,CASSYGGFNSPLHF,TRBJ1-6,NA,once,TRBV6-5
TGCGCCAGCAGCCAAGAACGCGGACATTCTGGGGCCAACGTCCTGACTTTC,CASSQERGHSGANVLTF,TRBJ2-6,NA,NA,TRBV4-1
TGCGCCAGCAGCCCAGTCGGCGGCCAGGGTTCTGGCTACACCTTC,CASSPVGGQGSGYTF,TRBJ1-2,NA,once,TRBV4-3
TGCGCCAGCATGGGGGGTAGTAAAACTGAAGCTTTCTTT,CASMGGSKTEAFF,TRBJ1-1,NA,NA,TRBV5-1
TGTGTCAGAAGCTCCGGACAGGGCCAATCTGGGGCCAACGTCCTGACTTTC,CVRSSGQGQSGANVLTF,TRBJ2-6,NA,NA,TRBV7-5
TGTGCCAGCAGCTTCGGGGAATCGGCAGCTAACTATGGCTACACCTTC,CASSFGESAANYGYTF,TRBJ1-2,NA,NA,TRBV7-8
TGTGCCAGTAAGGGGACAGGATCCTACGAGCAGTACTTC,CASKGTGSYEQYF,TRBJ2-7,TRBD1,few,TRBV19
TGTGCCAGCAGCTTGAGCGCCCTCCAAGAGACCCAGTACTTC,CASSLSALQETQYF,TRBJ2-5,NA,NA,TRBV5-4
TGTGCCAGCAGGGAAGGGGGAGGGGGATCTGACGAGCAGTACTTC,CASREGGGGSDEQYF,TRBJ2-7,NA,NA,TRBV28
TGTGCCAGCAGTTTAGTGTCGGCGGGACAGTACTTC,CASSLVSAGQYF,TRBJ2-4,NA,NA,TRBV28
TGTGCCAGCAGGAAAACAGGGGAAGGAGTATCTGAAGCTTTCTTT,CASRKTGEGVSEAFF,TRBJ1-1,TRBD1,NA,TRBV6-4
TGTGCCACCAGTGACCCCAACAGGGGGCTGGGGGAGCTGTTTTTT,CATSDPNRGLGELFF,TRBJ2-2,TRBD1,NA,TRBV24-1
TGTGCCAGCAGTCCAACAGGCTTCGGGGAGCAGTACTTC,CASSPTGFGEQYF,TRBJ2-7,NA,NA,TRBV28
TGTGCCAGTGGACAGGGAGATCAGCCCCAGCATTTT,CASGQGDQPQHF,TRBJ1-5,TRBD1,once,TRBV9
TGTGCCAGCAGTTCCCTTTTGCGGCGACGCGGGGATACGCAGTATTTT,CASSSLLRRRGDTQYF,TRBJ2-3,NA,NA,TRBV28
TGTGCCAGCAGCCTGACCGGGACAGGGGTCGAGCAGTACTTC,CASSLTGTGVEQYF,TRBJ2-7,TRBD1,NA,TRBV7-9